In this sample, the clone carrying this T cell receptor (beta chain) turned up once. This entry belongs to a study of OX40 agonist ivuxolimab in advanced cancers. Study information: Partial responses were seen in three patients, one with hepatocellular carcinoma and two with cutaneous melanoma.

TCRdb's table, derived via immunoSEQ multiplex PCR, lists solely in-frame clones and lacks some. The sample lists some 73,000 clones, 70% to 90% occurring once. Germline assignment: CDR1 SNHLY and CDR2 FYNNEI. The CDR3 is 14 residues long. The ends lost 6 bases at V and 1 base at J; junction bases unmatched: 4. Sequencing was performed on CD4+ or CD8+ T cells sorted from blood, taken in a trial of the OX40 agonist ivuxolimab. The TCR was taken from an adult with an advanced solid tumor such as melanoma, head and neck, liver or kidney cancer. J is TRBJ1-1 and V is TRBV2; TRBD1 aligns across 8 bases. In DNA, the CDR3 is TGTGCCAGCAGCGCAGGGGGCACGAACACTGAAGCTTTCTTT. It codes for CASSAGGTNTEAFF. The full variable domain, in which reference TRBV2 and TRBJ1-1 provide the parts outside the CDR3, is EPEVTQTPSHQVTQMGQEVILRCVPISNHLYFYWYRQILGQKVEFLVSFYNNEISEKSEIFDDQFSVERPDGSNFTLKIRSTKLEDSAMYFCASSAGGTNTEAFFGQGTRLTVV.